This T cell receptor (beta chain) emerged from a study of early T cells in non-severe SARS-CoV-2 infection. Whole-study context: The study sequenced bulk RNA from unsorted whole blood, with chains unpaired.

This clonotype was seen many times. TCRdb analysed the 5' RACE reads with MiXCR anew, one entry per CDR3 protein. The sample has tens of thousands of distinct CDR3 sequences, 15% seen once. The CDR3 is 15 residues long. The V segment lost 6 bases and the J segment 5 bases; nucleotides outside the gene matches: 10. The V gene's germline CDR1 is SGHAT and CDR2 FQNNGV. Sequencing input: whole blood. This receptor was taken from an adult who was a healthcare worker with PCR-confirmed SARS-CoV-2 infection or an uninfected control (not recorded which). V gene TRBV11-2 combines with J gene TRBJ2-7; 10 positions match TRBD1. CDR3 sequence reads: CASSSRDRGNHEQYF. In nucleotides, the CDR3 is TGTGCCAGCAGTTCGCGGGACAGGGGAAACCACGAGCAGTACTTC.